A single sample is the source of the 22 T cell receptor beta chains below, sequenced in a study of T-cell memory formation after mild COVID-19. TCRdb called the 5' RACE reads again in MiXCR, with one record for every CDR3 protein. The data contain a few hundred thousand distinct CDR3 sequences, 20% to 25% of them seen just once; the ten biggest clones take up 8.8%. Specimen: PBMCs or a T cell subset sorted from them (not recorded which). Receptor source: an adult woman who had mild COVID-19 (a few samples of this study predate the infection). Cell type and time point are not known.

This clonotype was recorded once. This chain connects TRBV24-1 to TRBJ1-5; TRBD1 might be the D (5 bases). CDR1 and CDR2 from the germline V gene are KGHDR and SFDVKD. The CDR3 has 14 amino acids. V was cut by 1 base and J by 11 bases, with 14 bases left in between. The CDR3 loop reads CATSDFREQGAQHF. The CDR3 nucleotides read TGTGCCACCAGTGATTTTCGGGAGCAGGGCGCCCAGCATTTT.

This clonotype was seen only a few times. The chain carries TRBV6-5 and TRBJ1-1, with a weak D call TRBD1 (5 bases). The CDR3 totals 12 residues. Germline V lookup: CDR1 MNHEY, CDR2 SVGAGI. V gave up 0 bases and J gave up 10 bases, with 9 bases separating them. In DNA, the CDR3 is TGTGCCAGCAGTTACTCTGGGAGGGGAGCTTTCTTT. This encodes CASSYSGRGAFF.

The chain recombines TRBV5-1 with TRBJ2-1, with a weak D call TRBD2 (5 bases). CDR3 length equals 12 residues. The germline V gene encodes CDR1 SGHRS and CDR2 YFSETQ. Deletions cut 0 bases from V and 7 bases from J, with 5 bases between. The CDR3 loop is CASSLGENEQFF. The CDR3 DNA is TGCGCCAGCAGCTTGGGGGAGAATGAGCAGTTCTTC.

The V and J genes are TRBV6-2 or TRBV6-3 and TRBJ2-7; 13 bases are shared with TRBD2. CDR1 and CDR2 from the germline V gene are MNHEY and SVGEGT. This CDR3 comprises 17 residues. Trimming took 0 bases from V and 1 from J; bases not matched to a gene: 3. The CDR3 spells CASSYSGLAGRSYEQYF. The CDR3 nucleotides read TGTGCCAGCAGTTACTCGGGACTAGCGGGACGGTCCTACGAGCAGTACTTC.

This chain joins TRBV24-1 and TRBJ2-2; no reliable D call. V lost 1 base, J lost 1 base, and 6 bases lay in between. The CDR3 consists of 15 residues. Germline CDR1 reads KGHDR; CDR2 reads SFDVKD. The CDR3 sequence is CATSDFGMNTGELFF. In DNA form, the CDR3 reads TGTGCCACCAGTGATTTCGGCATGAACACCGGGGAGCTGTTTTTT.

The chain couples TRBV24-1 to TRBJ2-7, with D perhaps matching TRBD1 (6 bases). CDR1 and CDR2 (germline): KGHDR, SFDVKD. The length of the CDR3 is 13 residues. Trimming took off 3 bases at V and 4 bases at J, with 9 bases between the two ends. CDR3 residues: CATSDQGSYEQYF. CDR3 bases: TGTGCCACCAGTGATCAGGGGAGTTACGAGCAGTACTTC.

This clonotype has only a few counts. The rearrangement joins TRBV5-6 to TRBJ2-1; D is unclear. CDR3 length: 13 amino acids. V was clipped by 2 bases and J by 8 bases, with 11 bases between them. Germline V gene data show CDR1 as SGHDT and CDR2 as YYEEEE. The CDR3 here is CASSLQITDEQFF. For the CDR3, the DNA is TGTGCCAGCAGCTTACAAATTACCGATGAGCAGTTCTTC.

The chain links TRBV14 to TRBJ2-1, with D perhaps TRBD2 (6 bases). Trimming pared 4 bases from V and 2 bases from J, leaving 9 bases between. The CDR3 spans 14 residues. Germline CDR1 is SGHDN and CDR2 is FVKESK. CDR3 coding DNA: TGTGCCAGCAGCCGTGGAGGGGCCTACAATGAGCAGTTCTTC. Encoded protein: CASSRGGAYNEQFF.

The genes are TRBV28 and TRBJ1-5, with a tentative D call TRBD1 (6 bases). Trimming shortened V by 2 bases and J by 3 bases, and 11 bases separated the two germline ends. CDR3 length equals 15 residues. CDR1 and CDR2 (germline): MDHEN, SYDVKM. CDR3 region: CASSLKGTPNQPQHF. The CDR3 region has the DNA TGTGCCAGCAGTTTAAAGGGGACACCCAATCAGCCCCAGCATTTT.

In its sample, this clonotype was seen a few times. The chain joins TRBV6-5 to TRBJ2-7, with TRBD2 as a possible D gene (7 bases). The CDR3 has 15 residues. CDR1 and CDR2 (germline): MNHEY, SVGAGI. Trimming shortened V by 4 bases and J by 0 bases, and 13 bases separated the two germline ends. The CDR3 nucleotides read TGTGCCAGCAGTTTAGGGGGGGCGCCCTCCTACGAGCAGTACTTC. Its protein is CASSLGGAPSYEQYF.

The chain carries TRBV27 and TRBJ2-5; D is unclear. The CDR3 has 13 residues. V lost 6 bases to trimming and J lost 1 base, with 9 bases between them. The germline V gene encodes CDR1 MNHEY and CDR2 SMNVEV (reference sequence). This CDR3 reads CASRSLIQETQYF. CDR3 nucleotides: TGTGCCAGCAGATCGTTAATCCAAGAGACCCAGTACTTC.

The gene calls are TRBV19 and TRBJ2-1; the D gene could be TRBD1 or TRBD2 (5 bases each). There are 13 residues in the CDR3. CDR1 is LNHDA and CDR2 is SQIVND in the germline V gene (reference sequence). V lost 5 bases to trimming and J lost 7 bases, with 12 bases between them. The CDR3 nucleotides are TGTGCCAGTAGTCAGTCGGGACGGAATGAGCAGTTCTTC. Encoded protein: CASSQSGRNEQFF. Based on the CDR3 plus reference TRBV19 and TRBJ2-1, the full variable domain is DGGITQSPKYLFRKEGQNVTLSCEQNLNHDAMYWYRQDPGQGLRLIYYSQIVNDFQKGDIAEGYSVSREKKESFPLTVTSAQKNPTAFYLCASSQSGRNEQFFGPGTRLTVL.

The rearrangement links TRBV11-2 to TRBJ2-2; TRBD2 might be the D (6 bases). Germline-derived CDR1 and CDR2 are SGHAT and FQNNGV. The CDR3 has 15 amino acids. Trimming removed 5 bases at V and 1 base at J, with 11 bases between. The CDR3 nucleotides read TGTGCCAGCAGCCGAGCCGGGAGGAACACCGGGGAGCTGTTTTTT. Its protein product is CASSRAGRNTGELFF. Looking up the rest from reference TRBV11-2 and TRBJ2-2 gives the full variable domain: EAGVAQSPRYKIIEKRQSVAFWCNPISGHATLYWYQQILGQGPKLLIQFQNNGVVDDSQLPKDRFSAERLKGVDSTLKIQPAKLEDSAVYLCASSRAGRNTGELFFGEGSRLTVL.

CDR3 loop: CAISESWTGGTYNEQFF. DNA of the CDR3: TGTGCCATCAGTGAGTCATGGACGGGAGGTACCTACAATGAGCAGTTCTTC. The chain uses TRBV10-3 and TRBJ2-1; 7 nucleotides match TRBD2. V was clipped by 0 bases and J by 2 bases; unmatched bases: 7. The CDR3 is made up of 17 amino acids. Per germline, CDR1 ENHRY and CDR2 SYGVKD.

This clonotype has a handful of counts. The CDR3 spells CASSRTSGGRRDTQYF. The CDR3 region has the DNA TGTGCCAGCAGTCGAACTAGCGGGGGCCGACGAGATACGCAGTATTTT. This chain connects TRBV6-5 to TRBJ2-3, with TRBD2 matching 11 bases. Germline V CDR1 and CDR2: MNHEY, SVGAGI. This CDR3 comprises 16 residues. Germline trimming cut 5 bases from V and 5 bases from J; bases unmatched to any gene: 9.

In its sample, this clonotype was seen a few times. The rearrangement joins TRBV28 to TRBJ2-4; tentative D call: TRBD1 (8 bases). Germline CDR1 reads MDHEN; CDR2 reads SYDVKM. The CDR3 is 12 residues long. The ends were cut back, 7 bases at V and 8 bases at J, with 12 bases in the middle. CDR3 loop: CASTTGGDIQYF. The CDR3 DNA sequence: TGTGCCAGCACCACAGGGGGGGACATTCAGTACTTC.

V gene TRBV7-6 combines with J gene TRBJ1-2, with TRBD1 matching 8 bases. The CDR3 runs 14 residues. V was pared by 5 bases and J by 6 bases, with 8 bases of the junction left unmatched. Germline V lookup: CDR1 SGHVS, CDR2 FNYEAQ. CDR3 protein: CASSIPGQEDGYTF. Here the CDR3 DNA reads TGTGCCAGCAGCATCCCGGGACAGGAGGATGGCTACACCTTC.

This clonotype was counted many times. CDR3 residues: CASSLTSGRAENEQFF. The CDR3 DNA reads as TGTGCCAGCAGCTTAACTAGCGGGAGGGCCGAAAATGAGCAGTTCTTC. The chain joins TRBV5-4 to TRBJ2-1; 13 bases map to TRBD2. Unmatched junction bases numbered 6, after V lost 2 bases and J lost 7 bases. The CDR3 contains 16 residues. Germline CDR1 and CDR2: SGHNT and YYREEE (reference sequence). The full variable domain, its missing parts supplied by reference TRBV5-4 and TRBJ2-1, is ETGVTQSPTHLIKTRGQQVTLRCSSQSGHNTVSWYQQALGQGPQFIFQYYREEENGRGNFPPRFSGLQFPNYSSELNVNALELDDSALYLCASSLTSGRAENEQFFGPGTRLTVL.

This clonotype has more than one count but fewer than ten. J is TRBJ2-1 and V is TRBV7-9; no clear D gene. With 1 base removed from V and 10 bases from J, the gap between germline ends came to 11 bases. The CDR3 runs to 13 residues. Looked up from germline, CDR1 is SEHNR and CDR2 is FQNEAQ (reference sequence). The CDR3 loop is CASSLVGSREQFF. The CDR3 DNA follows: TGTGCCAGCAGCTTAGTGGGTAGCCGGGAGCAGTTCTTC.

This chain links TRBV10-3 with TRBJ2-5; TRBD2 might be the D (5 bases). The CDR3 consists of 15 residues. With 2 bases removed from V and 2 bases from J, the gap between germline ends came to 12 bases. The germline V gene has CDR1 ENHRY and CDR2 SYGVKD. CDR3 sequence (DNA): TGTGCCATCAGTGAGGGGTCGTCGGGGCAAGAGACCCAGTACTTC. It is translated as CAISEGSSGQETQYF.

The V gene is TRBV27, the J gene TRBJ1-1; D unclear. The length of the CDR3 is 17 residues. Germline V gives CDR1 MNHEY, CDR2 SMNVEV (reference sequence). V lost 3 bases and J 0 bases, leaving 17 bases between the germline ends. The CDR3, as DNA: TGTGCCAGCAGTTTGTGGGCAGTCACCGGGGTGAACACTGAAGCTTTCTTT. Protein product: CASSLWAVTGVNTEAFF.

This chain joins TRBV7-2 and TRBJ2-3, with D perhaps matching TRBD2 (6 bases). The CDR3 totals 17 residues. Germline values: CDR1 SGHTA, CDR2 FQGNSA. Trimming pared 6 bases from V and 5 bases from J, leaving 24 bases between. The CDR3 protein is CASSSSRLGGVGDTQYF. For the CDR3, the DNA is TGTGCCAGCAGTTCTAGCCGACTCGGCGGGGTGGGAGATACGCAGTATTTT.